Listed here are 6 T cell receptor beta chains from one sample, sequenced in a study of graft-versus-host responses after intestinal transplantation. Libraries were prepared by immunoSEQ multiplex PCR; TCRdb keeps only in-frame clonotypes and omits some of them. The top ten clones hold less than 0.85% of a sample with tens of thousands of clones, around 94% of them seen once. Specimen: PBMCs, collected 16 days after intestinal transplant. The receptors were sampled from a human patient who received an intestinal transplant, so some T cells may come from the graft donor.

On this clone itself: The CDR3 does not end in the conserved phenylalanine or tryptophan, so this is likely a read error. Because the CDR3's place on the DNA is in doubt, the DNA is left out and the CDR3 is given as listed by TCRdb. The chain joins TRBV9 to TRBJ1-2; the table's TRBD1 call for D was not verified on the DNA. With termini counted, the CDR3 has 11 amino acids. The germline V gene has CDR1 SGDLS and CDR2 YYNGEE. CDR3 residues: CASSGVQGETL.

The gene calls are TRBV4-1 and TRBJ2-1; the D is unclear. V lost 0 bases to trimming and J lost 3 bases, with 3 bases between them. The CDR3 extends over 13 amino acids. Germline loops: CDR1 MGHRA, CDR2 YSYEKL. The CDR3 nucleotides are TGCGCCAGCAGCCAAGAAAACTACAATGAGCAGTTCTTC. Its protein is CASSQENYNEQFF.

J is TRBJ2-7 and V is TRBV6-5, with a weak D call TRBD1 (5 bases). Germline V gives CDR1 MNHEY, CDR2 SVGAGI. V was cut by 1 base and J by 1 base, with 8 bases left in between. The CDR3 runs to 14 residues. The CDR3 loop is CASSYWQGSYEQYF. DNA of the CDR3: TGTGCCAGCAGTTACTGGCAGGGATCCTACGAGCAGTACTTC.

The CDR3, as DNA: TGTGCCAGCAGACGGGGTAGAACCGGGGAGCTGTTTTTT. It is translated as CASRRGRTGELFF. This rearrangement joins TRBV28 to TRBJ2-2; maybe TRBD2 (5 bases). CDR1 is MDHEN and CDR2 is SYDVKM in the germline V gene. The CDR3 is made up of 13 amino acids. V shed 6 bases and J shed 5 bases, with 10 bases lying between them. Full variable domain (missing parts from reference TRBV28 and TRBJ2-2): DVKVTQSSRYLVKRTGEKVFLECVQDMDHENMFWYRQDPGLGLRLIYFSYDVKMKEKGDIPEGYSVSREKKERFSLILESASTNQTSMYLCASRRGRTGELFFGEGSRLTVL.

The CDR3 spells CASSLGMRYEQYF. In DNA, the CDR3 is TGTGCCAGCAGCCTGGGTATGCGCTACGAGCAGTACTTC. The chain links TRBV14 to TRBJ2-7, with D unclear. The germline V gene has CDR1 SGHDN and CDR2 FVKESK. There are 13 residues in the CDR3. Between the trimmed V and J ends, which lost 4 bases and 3 bases, there was a span of 10 bases. Combining the CDR3 with reference TRBV14 and TRBJ2-7 gives the whole variable domain EAGVTQFPSHSVIEKGQTVTLRCDPISGHDNLYWYRRVMGKEIKFLLHFVKESKQDESGMPNNRFLAERTGGTYSTLKVQPAELEDSGVYFCASSLGMRYEQYFGPGTRLTVT.

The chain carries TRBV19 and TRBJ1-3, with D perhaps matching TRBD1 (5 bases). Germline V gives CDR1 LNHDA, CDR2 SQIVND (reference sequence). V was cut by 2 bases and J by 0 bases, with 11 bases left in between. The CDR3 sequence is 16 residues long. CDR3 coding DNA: TGTGCCAGTAGTATATTCCTCGGGGGCTCTGGAAACACCATATATTTT. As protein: CASSIFLGGSGNTIYF.